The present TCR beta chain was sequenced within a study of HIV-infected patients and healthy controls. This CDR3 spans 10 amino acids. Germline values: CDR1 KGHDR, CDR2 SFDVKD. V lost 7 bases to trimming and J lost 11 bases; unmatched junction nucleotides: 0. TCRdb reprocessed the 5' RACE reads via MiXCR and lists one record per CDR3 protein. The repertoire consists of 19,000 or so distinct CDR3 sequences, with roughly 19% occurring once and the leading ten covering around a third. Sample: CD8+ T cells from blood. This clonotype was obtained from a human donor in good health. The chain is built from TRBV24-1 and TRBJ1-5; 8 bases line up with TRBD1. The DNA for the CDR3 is TGTGCCACCAGACAGGGGGCCCAGCATTTT. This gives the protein CATRQGAQHF.